This TCR beta chain originates from a study of cytomegalovirus exposure and HLA in healthy donors. About this clone: Its antigen is currently unknown.

This PCR relied on a set of 60 Vbeta primers and 13 Jbeta primers. Using immunoSEQ multiplex PCR, the repertoire was profiled, and TCRdb retains in-frame clones only, with some absent. This table has some 150,000 clones, around 80% appearing once. Findings and caveats of the study: A later analysis associated 16,951 TCR beta sequences with HLA alleles at a 0.05 false discovery rate.

Per germline, CDR1 MNHEY and CDR2 SMNVEV (reference sequence). This CDR3 has 17 amino acids. V was trimmed by 2 bases and J by 0 bases, leaving 16 bases between them. Input material: PBMCs. The receptor was isolated from a man younger than 35 in good health and CMV-seropositive. The genes are TRBV27 and TRBJ2-5; D is possibly TRBD1 (6 bases). The CDR3 DNA reads TGTGCCAGCAGTTTAGAAGGTGGGGGCACCTACCAAGAGACCCAGTACTTC. Translating gives CASSLEGGGTYQETQYF.